These T cell receptor beta chains were read from a single sample in a study of T cell clones after liver transplantation. Clones were read by immunoSEQ multiplex PCR, and TCRdb kept only the in-frame ones, dropping some. Altogether tens of thousands of clones are present, around 84% being singletons, with the ten largest covering roughly 2.5%. The material sequenced was CD4+ T cells from blood, taken 24 months after liver transplant. The receptor set was obtained from a human patient who received a liver transplant. A share of the T cells may be of graft donor origin. The CDR3 runs from the conserved cysteine through the conserved F or W. The D gene is left open where the match is weak. Only part of the rows carry a size: once, few, many, or a class if the clone is expanded.

j_gene | abundance | d_gene | v_gene | CDR3nt | CDR3aa
TRBJ2-7 | few | . | TRBV5-1 | TGCGCCAGCAGCTTGGCCCAGGCCTACGAGCAGTACTTC | CASSLAQAYEQYF
TRBJ1-1 | few | . | TRBV6-5 | TGTGCCAGTCGCAACAGCGAGGGGGGAGCTTTCTTT | CASRNSEGGAFF
TRBJ2-1 | . | . | TRBV5-1 | TGCGCCAGCAGCCTTTCGGGATATTCCTATGAGCAGTTCTTC | CASSLSGYSYEQFF
TRBJ2-7 | . | . | TRBV7-9 | TGTGCCAGCAGCCCTTCGACCGAGCAGTACTTC | CASSPSTEQYF
TRBJ1-1 | . | . | TRBV11-2 | TGTGCCAGCCAAAATCGCCAGAACACTGAAGCTTTCTTT | CASQNRQNTEAFF
TRBJ2-1 | . | . | TRBV5-1 | TGCGCCAGCATGATCCATGATGAGCAGTTCTTC | CASMIHDEQFF
TRBJ2-2 | . | TRBD2 | TRBV7-3 | TGTGCCAGCAGCTTATCTAACCAGCGGGGGCTAATCCCATCGAACACCGGGGAGCTGTTTTTT | CASSLSNQRGLIPSNTGELFF
TRBJ2-3 | few | . | TRBV23-1 | TGCGCCAGCAGTCAACACGCGCGGTACGATACGCAGTATTTT | CASSQHARYDTQYF
TRBJ1-2 | few | . | TRBV6-5 | TGTGCCAGCAGTTCCTCAAGGACGGTGATCGATGGCTACACCTTC | CASSSSRTVIDGYTF
TRBJ1-2 | . | . | TRBV10-1 | TGCGCCACTACCGGGACGGCATATGGCTACACCTTC | CATTGTAYGYTF
TRBJ2-3 | once | TRBD1 | TRBV7-9 | TGTGCCAGCAGTTCTACTCACAGGGGGCTAACAGATACGCAGTATTTT | CASSSTHRGLTDTQYF
TRBJ2-7 | . | TRBD1 | TRBV5-1 | TGCGCCAGCAGCTTGGCCGCGAGGGGGCGTCAAAACGAGCAGTACTTC | CASSLAARGRQNEQYF
TRBJ1-2 | . | TRBD1 | TRBV6-5 | TGTGCCAGCAGTCAAACAGGGGGAGGCGGCTACACCTTC | CASSQTGGGGYTF
TRBJ2-2 | few | . | TRBV5-4 | TGTGCCAGCAGCTTGGGACAGAACACCGGGGAGCTGTTTTTT | CASSLGQNTGELFF
TRBJ2-2 | . | TRBD1 | TRBV5-1 | TGCGCCAGCAGCTTGGCACAGGGGGACACCGGGGAGCTGTTTTTT | CASSLAQGDTGELFF
TRBJ2-3 | . | . | TRBV9 | TGTGCCAGCAGCGCGCGCCAAGCGGAAAGCACAGATACGCAGTATTTT | CASSARQAESTDTQYF
TRBJ2-1 | . | TRBD1 | TRBV2 | TGTGCCAGCAGGGTACAGGGGGCTTTCAACAATGAGCAGTTCTTC | CASRVQGAFNNEQFF
TRBJ2-3 | . | TRBD1 | TRBV4-3 | TGCGCCAGCTCCCCGGGACAGCCAACAGATACGCAGTATTTT | CASSPGQPTDTQYF
TRBJ2-3 | . | . | TRBV29-1 | TGCAGCCATAGGGGCGGATCTAGCACAGATACGCAGTATTTT | CSHRGGSSTDTQYF
TRBJ2-7 | . | TRBD2 | TRBV18 | TGTGCCAGCTCACCATATGGTGGGGTAGCGGGACGATACGAGCAGTACTTC | CASSPYGGVAGRYEQYF
TRBJ2-7 | . | . | TRBV5-5 | TGTGCCAGCAGCTTGGTGGCAGGGTTTTCGTCCGAGCAGTACTTC | CASSLVAGFSSEQYF
TRBJ1-1 | . | TRBD1 | TRBV19 | TGTGCCAGTAAAGTCCGGACAGGGGGTCTAAATACTGAAGCTTTCTTT | CASKVRTGGLNTEAFF
TRBJ1-3 | . | . | TRBV25-1 | TGTGCCAGCAGTGACGCGGGCGGAAACACCATATATTTT | CASSDAGGNTIYF
TRBJ2-5 | . | . | TRBV7-2 | TGTGCCAGCAGCTCACCCATAGCGGCCCAAGAGACCCAGTACTTC | CASSSPIAAQETQYF